Described below is a single T cell receptor (beta chain) sequence and its context. Original processing notes: Reference gene primer amplification gave estimated nucleated cell counts. Method: immunoSEQ multiplex PCR; TCRdb's copy keeps in-frame clones and lacks some. V, J and clone size are taken as reported in that table, and D and trimming were inferred from the DNA itself. The sample shows around 370,000 clones, 91% of them seen only once. The CDR3 spans 16 residues. CDR1 and CDR2 from the germline V gene are SGHTA and FQGNSA. The junction had 13 bases not matched to a gene; V was cut back by 4 bases and J by 7 bases. These data originate in a study of blood T cell repertoires in COVID-19. Across the whole study: COVID-19 samples, acute and convalescent, were from the United States, Italy and Spain. From T cells, B-cell-depleted T cells, or PBMCs came the material, which was cDNA or gDNA.

The chain has TRBV7-2 and TRBJ1-2, with TRBD1 matching 9 bases. This sequence originates from a woman aged 18-29 years who had recovered from COVID-19. The sample consisted of peripheral blood. CDR3 nucleotide sequence: TGTGCCAGCAGCTCACCGCCCCGGGACAGGGTCTCTGGCTACACCTTC. Translated, it gives CASSSPPRDRVSGYTF. Full variable domain (remainder filled in from reference TRBV7-2 and TRBJ1-2): GAGVSQSPSNKVTEKGKDVELRCDPISGHTALYWYRQSLGQGLEFLIYFQGNSAPDKSGLPSDRFSAERTGGSVSTLTIQRTQQEDSAVYLCASSSPPRDRVSGYTFGSGTRLTVV.